This T cell receptor (beta chain) was documented in a study of cytomegalovirus exposure and HLA in healthy donors (dated by TCRdb to about 2017). Regarding the study in general: According to an earlier analysis of 587 of the donors, 200 million or so T cells yielded 100 million or so unique TCR beta sequences and around 300 Gb of sequence data. The number of typed donors differed by locus: roughly 620-630 for A, B, C, DRB1 and DQB1; approximately 520 for DQA1; approximately 600 for DPA1; and 400 to 480 for DPB1. Every repertoire in the discovery cohort had been generated on one and the same sequencing platform. The study used immunosequencing to profile the T cell repertoires of 666 subjects and linked those repertoires to cytomegalovirus serostatus. HLA typing covered class I and class II loci at four-digit resolution. Four or five DR-DQ haplotypes were handled as single units for association and clustering, since linkage in the cohort was strong. A later genetic analysis used genome-wide SNP genotypes for about 65% of the roughly 670 donors, treating that subset as a discovery cohort. The study aimed to test whether signatures of past pathogen exposure could be identified by cataloging public T cell receptors. In the later analysis, no new phenotypic data were used to find candidate immune exposures; instead, reliance was placed on TCR beta sequences and their occurrence across donors. To study patterns of TCR occurrence, a later analysis re-analyzed previously published TCR beta repertoires from hundreds of donors and added high-resolution HLA genotyping. Along with the approximately 650-subject first cohort, a separate validation cohort of over 90 different subjects was used. In an earlier analysis of 500 to 650 of the donors, high-throughput TCR beta sequencing was used to judge whether each TCR beta V gene segment behaved as functional or pseudogenic. An early release covering 550 to 650 HLA-typed donors comprised 250 to 350 gigabases of sequencing data and around 80 million unique TCR sequences. To predict cytomegalovirus infection status, the study combined high-throughput TCR immunosequencing, statistical association of individual TCRs with disease status, and machine learning. On average, around 240,000 unique TCR beta nucleotide sequences were sequenced per donor among a few hundred genotyped donors of the cohort, with 15% to 20% of those sequences being non-productive. The genetic ancestry cluster associated with self-reported Caucasian donors included 81% of the approximately 400 genotyped donors. Donor age, sex, ethnicity and CMV serostatus were compiled together with the repertoire data.

For this clone: Its specific antigen is unknown. The input lacks base qualities; no much larger clone sits a single base away.

As encoded in the germline V gene (reference sequence), CDR1 is MNHEY while CDR2 is SMNVEV. Including cysteine and phenylalanine, the CDR3 has 15 amino acids. CDR3 DNA only is kept here, 45 bases in frame from base 1. V and J are trimmed by 4 bases and 8 bases, and the gene matches miss 6 bases of the junction. In total, just over 650 healthy bone marrow donors made up the cohort. At the time of sampling, every cohort member was nominally healthy, though immune exposures that went unrecorded were likely present. The donor tested CMV seronegative, placing the donor among the 300 to 400 seronegative members of the cohort. A peripheral blood sample was collected from each donor, and TCR beta sequencing was performed on peripheral blood mononuclear cells. The Qiagen DNeasy Blood Extraction Kit was used to extract genomic DNA from the blood cell samples. Summary of the overall study and its limitations: Roughly uniform sequencing depth across donors was assumed in presence/absence analyses, although this assumption may not hold. The cohort was sequenced for TCR beta chains only, and without alpha or paired-chain data the features that could be detected were limited. Correlated functional status among segregating V segments might reflect linkage disequilibrium, but an unknown experimental factor could not be ruled out. The only immune exposure information available for the cohort was CMV serostatus. Most CMV-associated TCR beta chains appeared to be HLA-restricted in a later analysis, and the HLA associations seemed to be driven largely by CMV exposure. Because the 87-base-pair reads could not distinguish some IMGT-functional V segments, including TRBV6-2 and TRBV6-3, those segments were excluded. The classifier was reported to diagnose cytomegalovirus status with high specificity and sensitivity in both the original and validation cohorts. An association between a missense DCLRE1C variant and V-gene and J-gene trimming of TCR beta chains was found in a later genetic analysis and replicated in an independent cohort. A total of fewer than 200 TCR beta chains were listed by the study as associated with cytomegalovirus. In a later genetic analysis, fewer N-insertions in productive TCRs were reported among donors in an Asian-associated ancestry cluster than the approximately 710-donor mean. Because counts were too low, about 17 rarely observed V segments, including chromosome 9 orphons, were excluded from the earlier analysis of a few hundred of the donors. Specific HLA alleles were associated with about 17,000 TCR beta sequences at a false discovery rate of 0.05 in a later analysis. A further reported finding was that TCR beta sequences accurately predicted the HLA-A and HLA-B alleles for most subjects in the first cohort. Most TCR sequences were seen in very few donors, while some public TCRs were found in many individuals. When HLA alleles, especially DR and DQ, strongly co-occurred, attributing TCR associations to individual alleles was difficult. Compared with equally common non-associated chains, HLA-associated TCR beta chains in a later analysis were more clonally expanded and had lower generation probabilities. A later analysis reported that several top co-occurrence clusters appeared linked to parvovirus B19, influenza, CMV and Epstein-Barr virus. According to the authors, the approach could potentially be generalized to other disease states and immunological phenotypes. An earlier analysis of 450 to 750 of the donors showed that most TCR beta V segments appeared in productive rearrangements either about 87% or about 30% of the time, which broadly matched IMGT annotations. In a later analysis, TCR association rates were found to vary across HLA loci, with the most associated TCRs seen for DRB1 alleles and the fewest for HLA-C alleles. Because some donors lacked HLA typing at each locus, the association tests relied only on the typed subset. A group of highly shared sequence variants was considered likely to be a technical artifact of the sequencing pipeline. A few of the identified cytomegalovirus-associated TCR beta chains were confirmed in vitro to be specific for cytomegalovirus antigens.

The library was produced with the immunoSEQ multiplex PCR assay. A mixture of 60 forward primers for TCR Vbeta segments and 13 reverse primers for TCR Jbeta segments was used in the multiplex PCR. A multiplex PCR assay on genomic DNA amplified the CDR3 region of rearranged TCR beta genes. On the Illumina HiSeq System, the amplified TCR beta libraries were sequenced as 87-base-pair reads. The source study handled its data this way. Across the roughly 700 repertoires, a later analysis counted approximately 83 million unique TCR beta chains, some 11 million of which were shared by at least two donors. To remove PCR and sequencing errors, raw reads were error-corrected and collapsed into unique sequences using a nearest-neighbor algorithm that merged closely related sequences. V, D and J gene segments were assigned by aligning CDR3 sequences to IMGT reference sequences. For a sequence to be retained, a match of at least six nucleotides to both a V gene segment and a J gene segment was required. A rearrangement counted as productive if the CDR3 had no stop codons and remained in frame with V and J, and every other rearrangement counted as non-productive. CDR3 was defined according to IMGT convention as the region running from the second conserved V-encoded cysteine to the conserved J-encoded phenylalanine. The earlier analysis of a few hundred of the donors excluded sequences that lacked an unambiguous match to a single V gene segment. In an earlier analysis of roughly 500 of the donors, V segments were called functional above 56.7% productive rearrangements and were called segregating when the between-donor standard deviation exceeded 5%. A statistical classification framework was built to diagnose cytomegalovirus status from the catalog of TCR beta chain sequences. In a later analysis, V and J genes were assigned by comparing TCR nucleotide sequences against IMGT/GENE-DB human TR gene sequences. In a later analysis, CDR3 sequences and most-parsimonious VDJ recombination scenarios were assigned using the TCRdist pipeline. A later analysis defined each TCR beta chain by its CDR3 amino acid sequence plus V-gene family, and excluded reads lacking a unique V-gene family. A later analysis removed 592 highly shared, low-generation-probability nucleotide sequences to deal with suspected cross-contamination and a sequencing artifact. For each public chain, a later analysis derived a clonal expansion index from normalized ranks of inferred template counts within each repertoire. In a later analysis, generation probabilities were computed using a VDJ recombination model fitted to out-of-frame rearrangements, and the results were checked against IGoR. A later analysis scored TCR-TCR, TCR-HLA and TCR-CMV co-occurrence with hypergeometric tests, applying a repertoire-size bias correction to TCR pairs. In a later analysis, false discovery rates were estimated by permuting HLA or CMV assignments 20 times. A later analysis grouped co-occurring TCRs with DBSCAN, adding TCRdist sequence similarity when clustering within HLA-allele-positive subsets. Repertoires with fewer than 30,000 or more than 120,000 public chains were left out of co-occurrence clustering, as were five repertoires with anomalous nucleotide sharing. The immuneACCESS repertoire file appears here via TCRdb, limited to in-frame rearrangements. These files lack a portion of the clones; in checked studies, under half of the deficit traces to unresolved V genes, and the cause of the others is not known. The DNA gave D and trimming, while V, J and clone size come from that table. The sample yields under 130,000 clones; over 70% were counted once. The ten most abundant clones make up under 1.5% of the sample.

The sequence was collected from a man aged 40-50 years in good health and CMV-seronegative. This chain joins TRBV27 to TRBJ2-1; 12 junctional bases match TRBD1. The sequenced material came from PBMCs. The bases are TGTGCCAGCAGTTCCCGGGACAGGGGGCCTCATGAGCAGTTCTTC. Translation gives CASSSRDRGPHEQFF.